This passage covers 10 T cell receptor beta chains from one sample sequenced in a study of OX40 agonist ivuxolimab in advanced cancers. Produced via immunoSEQ multiplex PCR; TCRdb's table is partial and in-frame only. The repertoire holds more than 25,000 clones, with approximately 83% as singletons. The material was CD4+ or CD8+ T cells sorted from blood, obtained in a trial of the OX40 agonist ivuxolimab. These receptors all come from an adult with an advanced solid tumor such as melanoma, head and neck, liver or kidney cancer.

The rearrangement links TRBV10-2 to TRBJ2-5, with D unclear. The CDR3 is 14 residues long. Trimming left V 5 bases short and J 0 bases short, with 10 bases between. CDR1 WSHSY and CDR2 SAAADI come from the germline V gene. CDR3 residues: CASSRRRDQETQYF. DNA for the CDR3: TGCGCCAGCAGTCGGAGAAGGGACCAAGAGACCCAGTACTTC.

This clone occurred once. V gene TRBV15 combines with J gene TRBJ2-7; D is unclear. This CDR3 has 14 amino acids. V gave up 3 bases and J gave up 0 bases, with 9 bases separating them. Germline loops: CDR1 LNHNV, CDR2 YYDKDF (reference sequence). This CDR3 is CATSSKFPSYEQYF. CDR3 nucleotide sequence: TGTGCCACCAGCAGTAAGTTCCCCTCCTACGAGCAGTACTTC.

The rearrangement uses TRBV27 and TRBJ1-2, with 7 nucleotides matching TRBD1. Germline V lookup: CDR1 MNHEY, CDR2 SMNVEV (reference sequence). The CDR3 contains 14 residues. Trimming at V came to 5 bases and at J to 3 bases, leaving 6 bases not matched to a gene. CDR3 DNA: TGTGCCAGCAGTGCCGTCGGGACAGACTATGGCTACACCTTC. Residues: CASSAVGTDYGYTF.

The V gene is TRBV6-5, the J gene TRBJ1-5; the D gene is possibly TRBD1 (5 bases). Trimming took 0 bases from V and 1 from J, leaving 10 bases between them. There are 16 residues in the CDR3. Germline lookup yields CDR1 MNHEY and CDR2 SVGAGI. CDR3 sequence: CASSYSGRASNQPQHF. The CDR3 DNA follows: TGTGCCAGCAGTTACTCAGGCAGGGCCAGCAATCAGCCCCAGCATTTT.

This clone was seen a single time. The rearrangement joins TRBV7-2 to TRBJ2-1, with a tentative D call TRBD2 (7 bases). The CDR3 covers 15 residues. Between the trimmed V and J ends, which lost 4 bases and 4 bases, there was a span of 14 bases. Germline-derived CDR1 and CDR2 are SGHTA and FQGNSA. The CDR3 spells CASSSEAGTYNEQFF. The CDR3 bases are TGTGCCAGCAGCTCGGAAGCGGGGACATACAATGAGCAGTTCTTC.

Judged by abundance, this clone is medium-sized. The rearrangement uses TRBV27 and TRBJ2-7; maybe TRBD1 (5 bases). Looked up from germline, CDR1 is MNHEY and CDR2 is SMNVEV (reference sequence). Trimming stripped 4 bases from V and 6 bases from J, with 7 bases between. The CDR3 covers 11 residues. The DNA for the CDR3 is TGTGCCAGCAGTTGGGGCTCCGAGCAGTACTTC. The encoded protein is CASSWGSEQYF.

The chain uses TRBV4-1 and TRBJ2-1, with a weak D call TRBD1 (5 bases). Germline values: CDR1 MGHRA, CDR2 YSYEKL. CDR3 length equals 16 residues. Trimming shortened V by 5 bases and J by 0 bases, and 14 bases separated the two germline ends. Written as DNA, the CDR3 is TGCGCCAGCAGCATTGACAGCCTGAGCTCCTACAATGAGCAGTTCTTC. Protein: CASSIDSLSSYNEQFF.

The J gene is TRBJ2-3, the V gene TRBV7-9, with D tentatively TRBD2 (6 bases). The CDR3 covers 16 residues. Deletions cut 0 bases from V and 3 bases from J, with 13 bases between. Germline values: CDR1 SEHNR, CDR2 FQNEAQ (reference sequence). The CDR3 here is CASSLARRGGTDTQYF. The CDR3 bases are TGTGCCAGCAGCTTAGCGCGGCGGGGTGGGACAGATACGCAGTATTTT.

This chain links TRBV25-1 with TRBJ2-3; D might be TRBD1 or TRBD2, each matching 6 bases. Germline V gives CDR1 MGHDK, CDR2 SYGVNS. V was pared by 7 bases and J by 4 bases, with 12 bases between. CDR3 length equals 13 residues. The CDR3 DNA is TGTGCCAGCATCTCGGGGGCTGCAGATACGCAGTATTTT. This codes for CASISGAADTQYF. The whole variable domain, remainder taken from reference TRBV25-1 and TRBJ2-3, is EADIYQTPRYLVIGTGKKITLECSQTMGHDKMYWYQQDPGMELHLIHYSYGVNSTEKGDLSSESTVSRIRTEHFPLTLESARPSHTSQYLCASISGAADTQYFGPGTRLTVL.

V usage is TRBV27 and J usage is TRBJ2-4, with D maybe TRBD2 (5 bases). Germline V gene lookup returns CDR1 MNHEY and CDR2 SMNVEV (reference sequence). V lost 3 bases to trimming and J lost 1 base, with 10 bases between them. This CDR3 region has 15 residues. The CDR3 nucleotides read TGTGCCAGCAGTTTCTCCAGCGGCGCCAAAAACATTCAGTACTTC. This gives the protein CASSFSSGAKNIQYF.